These 2 T cell receptor beta chains originate from one sample sequenced in a study of blood T cell repertoires in COVID-19. The assay was immunoSEQ multiplex PCR, and TCRdb's table has in-frame clones only and misses some. The sample holds approximately 150,000 clones; about 91% are singletons and the top ten take around 1.6%. Specimen: peripheral blood. These receptors originate from a woman in her forties or fifties with acute or convalescent COVID-19.

This chain links TRBV27 with TRBJ2-7, with 7 bases that match TRBD1. The CDR3 spans 16 residues. In germline, CDR1 is MNHEY, CDR2 SMNVEV (reference sequence). V dropped 3 bases and J dropped 7; count of bases not matched to a gene: 15. The CDR3 bases are TGTGCCAGCAGTTTGGACTCCGGGACAGACCTACGAGAGCAGTACTTC. Protein: CASSLDSGTDLREQYF.

The CDR3 reads CAIRDTSGSRDEQFF. CDR3 nucleotide sequence: TGTGCCATCAGGGATACTAGCGGGAGCAGGGATGAGCAGTTCTTC. The V call is TRBV10-3, the J call TRBJ2-1; 11 nucleotides match TRBD2. Unmatched junction bases numbered 9, after V lost 6 bases and J lost 8 bases. This CDR3 comprises 15 residues. From germline, CDR1 is ENHRY and CDR2 SYGVKD.